This TCR beta chain was profiled in a study of regulatory T cells in long-lasting Graves disease. Per the germline V gene, CDR1 is SGHRS and CDR2 is YFSETQ. CDR3 length: 15 amino acids. Between the trimmed V and J ends, which lost 5 bases and 3 bases, there was a span of 18 bases. This clonotype was recorded many times. Assembly of TCR beta libraries relied on iRepertoire HTBI primers together with Arm-PCR of CDR3 regions. TCRdb re-called the multiplex PCR reads with MiXCR, one entry per CDR3 protein. The table records about 360,000 distinct CDR3 sequences, 15% to 20% of them present only once. Regarding time point: newly diagnosed GD, antithyroid drugs for less than 3 months. PBMC-derived RNA was used for the TCR library. These data were also reused for a study on T cells in Graves' hyperthyroidism and ophthalmopathy.

The sequencing here drew on peripheral blood mononuclear cells (PBMCs), taken at new diagnosis, from a patient treated with antithyroid drugs. The rearrangement joins TRBV5-1 to TRBJ2-7; TRBD2 might be the D (6 bases). The TCR originated in a young woman with Graves disease. In DNA, the CDR3 is TGCGCCAGCAGTCCCGGGAGTCCGGGATTCTACGAGCAGTACTTC. Translation: CASSPGSPGFYEQYF.